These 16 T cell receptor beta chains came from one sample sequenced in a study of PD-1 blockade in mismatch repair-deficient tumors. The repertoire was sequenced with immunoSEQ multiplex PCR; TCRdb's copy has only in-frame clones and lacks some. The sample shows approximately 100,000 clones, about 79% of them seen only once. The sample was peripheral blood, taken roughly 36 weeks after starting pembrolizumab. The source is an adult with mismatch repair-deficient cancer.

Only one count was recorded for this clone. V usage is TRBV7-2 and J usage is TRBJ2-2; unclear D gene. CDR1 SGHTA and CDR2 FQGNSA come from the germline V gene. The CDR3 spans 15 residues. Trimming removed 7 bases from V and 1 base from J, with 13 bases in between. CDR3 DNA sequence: TGTGCCAGCACCCCTTGGAGTCTGAACACCGGGGAGCTGTTTTTT. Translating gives CASTPWSLNTGELFF.

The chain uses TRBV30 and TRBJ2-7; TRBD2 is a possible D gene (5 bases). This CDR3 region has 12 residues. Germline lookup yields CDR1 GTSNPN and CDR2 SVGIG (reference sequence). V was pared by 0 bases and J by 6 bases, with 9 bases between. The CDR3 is CAWSVAAVEQYF. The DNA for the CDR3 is TGTGCCTGGAGTGTAGCAGCGGTCGAGCAGTACTTC.

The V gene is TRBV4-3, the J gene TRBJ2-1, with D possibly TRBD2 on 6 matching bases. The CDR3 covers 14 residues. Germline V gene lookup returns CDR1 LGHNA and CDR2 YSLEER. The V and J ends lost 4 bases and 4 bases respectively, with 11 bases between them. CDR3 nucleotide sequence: TGCGCCAGCAGCCTGGGACTGGAGTACAATGAGCAGTTCTTC. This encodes CASSLGLEYNEQFF.

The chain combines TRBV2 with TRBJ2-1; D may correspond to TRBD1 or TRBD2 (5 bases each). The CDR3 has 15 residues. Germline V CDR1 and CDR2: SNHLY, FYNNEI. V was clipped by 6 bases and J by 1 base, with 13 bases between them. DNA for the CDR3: TGTGCCAGCAGCCCCGGGACCGCGTCCTACAATGAGCAGTTCTTC. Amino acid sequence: CASSPGTASYNEQFF.

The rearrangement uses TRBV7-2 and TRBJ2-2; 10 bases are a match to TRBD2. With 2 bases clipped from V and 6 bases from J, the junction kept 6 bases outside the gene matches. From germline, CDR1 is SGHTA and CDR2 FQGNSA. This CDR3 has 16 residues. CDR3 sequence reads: CASSLIRLAGAGELFF. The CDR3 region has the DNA TGTGCCAGCAGCTTAATTCGGCTAGCGGGAGCCGGGGAGCTGTTTTTT.

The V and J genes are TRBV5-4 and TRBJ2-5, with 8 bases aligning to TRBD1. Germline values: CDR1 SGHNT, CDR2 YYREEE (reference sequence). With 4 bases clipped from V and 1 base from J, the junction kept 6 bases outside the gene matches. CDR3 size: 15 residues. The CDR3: CASSRQGFLQETQYF. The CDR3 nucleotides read TGTGCCAGCAGCCGACAGGGGTTCCTCCAAGAGACCCAGTACTTC.

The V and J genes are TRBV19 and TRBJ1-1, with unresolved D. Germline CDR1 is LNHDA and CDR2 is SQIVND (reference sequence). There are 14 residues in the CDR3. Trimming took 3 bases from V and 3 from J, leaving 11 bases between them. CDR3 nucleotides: TGTGCCAGTAGTATTGGTACTCAGTACACTGAAGCTTTCTTT. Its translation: CASSIGTQYTEAFF.

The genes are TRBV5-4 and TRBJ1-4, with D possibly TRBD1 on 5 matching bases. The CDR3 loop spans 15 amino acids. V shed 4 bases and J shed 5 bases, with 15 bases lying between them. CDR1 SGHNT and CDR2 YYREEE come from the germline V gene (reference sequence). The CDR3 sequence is CASSDRLGGNEKLFF. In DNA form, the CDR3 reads TGTGCCAGCAGCGACCGCCTGGGGGGAAATGAAAAACTGTTTTTT.

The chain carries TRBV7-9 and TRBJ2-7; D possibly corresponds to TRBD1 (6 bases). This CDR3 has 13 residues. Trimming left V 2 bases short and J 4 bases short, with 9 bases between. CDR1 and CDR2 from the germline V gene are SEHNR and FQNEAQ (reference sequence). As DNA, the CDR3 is TGTGCCAGCAGCTTAACAGGGCAGTACGAGCAGTACTTC. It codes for CASSLTGQYEQYF. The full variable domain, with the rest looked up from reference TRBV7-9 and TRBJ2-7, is DTGVSQNPRHKITKRGQNVTFRCDPISEHNRLYWYRQTLGQGPEFLTYFQNEAQLEKSRLLSDRFSAERPKGSFSTLEIQRTEQGDSAMYLCASSLTGQYEQYFGPGTRLTVT.

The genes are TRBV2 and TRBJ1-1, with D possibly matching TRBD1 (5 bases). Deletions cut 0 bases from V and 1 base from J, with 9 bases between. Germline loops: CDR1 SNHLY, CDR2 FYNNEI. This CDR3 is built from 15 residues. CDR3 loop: CASSEAGTGNTEAFF. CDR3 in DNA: TGTGCCAGCAGTGAAGCGGGGACGGGGAACACTGAAGCTTTCTTT.

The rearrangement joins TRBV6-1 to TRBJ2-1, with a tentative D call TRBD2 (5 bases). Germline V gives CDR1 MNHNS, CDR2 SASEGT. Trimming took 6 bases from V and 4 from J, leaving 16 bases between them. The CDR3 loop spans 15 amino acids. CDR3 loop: CASSDSALPYNEQFF. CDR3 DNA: TGTGCCAGCAGCGATAGCGCGCTCCCATACAATGAGCAGTTCTTC.

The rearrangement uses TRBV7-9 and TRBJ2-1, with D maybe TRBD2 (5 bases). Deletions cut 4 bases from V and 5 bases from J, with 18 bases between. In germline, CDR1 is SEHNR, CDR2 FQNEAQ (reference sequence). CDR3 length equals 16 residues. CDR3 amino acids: CASSSLSREVNNEQFF. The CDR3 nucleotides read TGTGCCAGCAGCTCTCTTTCTCGGGAAGTAAACAATGAGCAGTTCTTC.

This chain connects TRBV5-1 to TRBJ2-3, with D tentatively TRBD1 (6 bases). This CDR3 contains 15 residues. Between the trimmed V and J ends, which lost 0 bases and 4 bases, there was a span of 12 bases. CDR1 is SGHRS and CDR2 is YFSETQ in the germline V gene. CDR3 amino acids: CASSLVQGTADTQYF. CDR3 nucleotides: TGCGCCAGCAGCTTGGTCCAGGGGACGGCAGATACGCAGTATTTT.

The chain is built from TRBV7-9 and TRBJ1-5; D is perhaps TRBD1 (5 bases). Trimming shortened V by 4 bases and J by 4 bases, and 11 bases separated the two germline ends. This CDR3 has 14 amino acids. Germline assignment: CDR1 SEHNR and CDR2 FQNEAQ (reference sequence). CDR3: CASSSGGGNQPQHF. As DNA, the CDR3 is TGTGCCAGCAGCTCTGGGGGGGGGAATCAGCCCCAGCATTTT. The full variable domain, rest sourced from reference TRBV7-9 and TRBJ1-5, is DTGVSQNPRHKITKRGQNVTFRCDPISEHNRLYWYRQTLGQGPEFLTYFQNEAQLEKSRLLSDRFSAERPKGSFSTLEIQRTEQGDSAMYLCASSSGGGNQPQHFGDGTRLSIL.

The CDR3 bases are TGTGCCAGCAGTCGCAAAGGGCACTATGGCTACACCTTC. It specifies CASSRKGHYGYTF. This chain connects TRBV6-5 to TRBJ1-2; no definite D call. Germline CDR1 MNHEY, CDR2 SVGAGI. V dropped 5 bases and J dropped 3 bases, with 10 bases sitting between them. This CDR3 has 13 residues.

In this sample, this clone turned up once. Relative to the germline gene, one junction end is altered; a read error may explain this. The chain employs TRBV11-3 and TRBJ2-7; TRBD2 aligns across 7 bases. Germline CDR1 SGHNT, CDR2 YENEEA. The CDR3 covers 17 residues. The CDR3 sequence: CVSSPTVPSGNLYEQYF. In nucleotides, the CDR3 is TGTGTCAGCAGCCCCACGGTCCCAAGCGGGAACCTCTACGAGCAGTACTTC.